This entry concerns a single TCR beta chain. The data belong to a study of blood T cell repertoires in COVID-19. Using immunoSEQ multiplex PCR, the repertoire was profiled, and TCRdb retains in-frame clones only, with some absent. The sample comprises 70,000 to 95,000 clones, around four fifths of which are singletons, and less than 2% rests with the top ten. What was sequenced was peripheral blood. The sequence was collected from a woman aged 60 to 75 with acute or convalescent COVID-19.

The CDR3 region is CASSSSSEKLFF. The CDR3 DNA reads TGTGCCAGCAGCTCGTCTAGTGAAAAACTGTTTTTT. The chain joins TRBV7-9 to TRBJ1-4; D not resolved. There are 12 residues in the CDR3. V was clipped by 4 bases and J by 7 bases, with 7 bases between them. CDR1 SEHNR and CDR2 FQNEAQ come from the germline V gene (reference sequence).